The clone carrying this T cell receptor beta chain was found a few times. Its antigen is as yet unknown. In every case, the donor was a healthy Caucasian. This CDR3 comprises 14 residues. Germline values: CDR1 DFQATT, CDR2 SNEGSKA (reference sequence). J was trimmed by 7 bases and V by 3 bases; bases with no gene match: 8. TCRdb analysed the 5' RACE reads with MiXCR anew, one entry per CDR3 protein. The repertoire holds about 530,000 distinct CDR3 sequences, around 22% seen once, with around 0.47% in the top ten. The sample comes from a study of identical twins. Whole-study results and caveats: In drawing conclusions, the study used cross-sectional statistical analysis and did not follow the same donors. The models systematically underestimated how much out-of-frame TCR alpha was shared in monozygotic twins.

A further study also used this sample, focusing on yellow fever vaccine responses in identical twins.

This chain joins TRBV20-1 and TRBJ2-1; TRBD1 aligns across 8 bases. Sequenced material: CD4+ T cells sorted from blood. The clonotype originates from a young woman in good health. CDR3: CSASPQGAWNEQFF. The CDR3 DNA follows: TGCAGTGCTAGTCCCCAGGGGGCGTGGAATGAGCAGTTCTTC.